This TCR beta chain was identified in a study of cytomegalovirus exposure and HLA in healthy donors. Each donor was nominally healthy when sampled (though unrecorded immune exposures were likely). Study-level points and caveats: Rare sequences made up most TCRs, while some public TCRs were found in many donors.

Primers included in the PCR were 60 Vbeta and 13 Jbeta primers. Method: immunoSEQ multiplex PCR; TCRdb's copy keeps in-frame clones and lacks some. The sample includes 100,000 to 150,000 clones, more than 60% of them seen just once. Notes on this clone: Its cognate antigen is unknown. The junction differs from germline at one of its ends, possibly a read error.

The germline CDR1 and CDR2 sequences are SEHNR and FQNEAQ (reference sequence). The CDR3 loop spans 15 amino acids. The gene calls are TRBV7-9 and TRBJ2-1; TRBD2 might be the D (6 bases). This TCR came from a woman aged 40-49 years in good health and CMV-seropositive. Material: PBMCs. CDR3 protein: CSSSLVFGGTNEQFF. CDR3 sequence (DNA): TGTTCCAGCAGCTTAGTATTCGGCGGGACCAATGAGCAGTTCTTC.